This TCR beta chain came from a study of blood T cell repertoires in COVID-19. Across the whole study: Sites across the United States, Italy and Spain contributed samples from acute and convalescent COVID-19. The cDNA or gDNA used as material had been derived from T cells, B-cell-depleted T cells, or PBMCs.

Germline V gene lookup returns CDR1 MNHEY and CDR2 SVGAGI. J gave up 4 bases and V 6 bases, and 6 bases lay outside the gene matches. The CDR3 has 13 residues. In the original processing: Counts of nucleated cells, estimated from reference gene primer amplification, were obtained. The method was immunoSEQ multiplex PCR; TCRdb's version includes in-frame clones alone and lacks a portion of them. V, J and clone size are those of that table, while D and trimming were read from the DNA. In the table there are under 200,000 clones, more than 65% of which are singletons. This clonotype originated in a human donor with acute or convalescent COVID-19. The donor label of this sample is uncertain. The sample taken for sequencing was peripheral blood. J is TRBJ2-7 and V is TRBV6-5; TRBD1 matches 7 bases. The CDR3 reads CASRGTDHYEQYF. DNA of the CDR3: TGTGCCAGCAGGGGGACAGACCATTACGAGCAGTACTTC.